This T cell receptor beta chain was identified during a study of neoadjuvant anti-PD-1 for oral cavity cancer. The wider study: Patients mostly received three to four biweekly nivolumab doses at 3 mg/kg before surgery.

Measured with immunoSEQ multiplex PCR; TCRdb has only the in-frame clones, and not every one. The data show about 9,300 clones, around 63% seen once. This CDR3 contains 14 residues. J was trimmed by 6 bases and V by 6 bases; bases with no gene match: 5. The germline CDR1 and CDR2 sequences are SGHAT and FQNNGV. This clone is medium-sized within its sample. This specimen was tumor tissue, taken before nivolumab (anti-PD-1) treatment. The chain has TRBV11-2 and TRBJ1-6; 7 bases fit TRBD1. This receptor was taken from a person aged 40 to 85 with oral cavity squamous cell carcinoma. CDR3 DNA: TGTGCCAGCAGTTTGACAGGGTTTAATTCACCCCTCCACTTT. Translated, it gives CASSLTGFNSPLHF.